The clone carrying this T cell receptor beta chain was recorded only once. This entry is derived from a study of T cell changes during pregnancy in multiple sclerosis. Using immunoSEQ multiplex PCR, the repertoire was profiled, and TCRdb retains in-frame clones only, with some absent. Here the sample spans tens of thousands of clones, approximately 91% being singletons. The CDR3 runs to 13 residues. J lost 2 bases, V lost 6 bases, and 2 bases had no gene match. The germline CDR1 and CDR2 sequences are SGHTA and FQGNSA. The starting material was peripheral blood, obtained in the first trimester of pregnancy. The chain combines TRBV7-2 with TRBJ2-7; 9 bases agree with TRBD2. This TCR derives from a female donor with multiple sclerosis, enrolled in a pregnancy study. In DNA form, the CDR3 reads TGTGCCAGCAGGACTAGCGGTACCTACGAGCAGTACTTC. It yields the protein CASRTSGTYEQYF.